The sequence of this T cell receptor (beta chain) was determined in a study of graft-versus-host responses after intestinal transplantation. About the study: Every recipient underwent anti-thymocyte globulin induction, then tacrolimus and steroids for about three years.

The table came from immunoSEQ multiplex PCR; TCRdb's copy has only in-frame clones and leaves some out. The table shows some 96,000 clones, with approximately 84% occurring only once. The CDR3 contains 13 residues. V dropped 3 bases and J dropped 3 bases, with 9 bases sitting between them. CDR1 and CDR2 from the germline V gene are GTSNPN and SVGIG (reference sequence). Of note for this clone: As yet, its antigen is unknown.

The sample was unstimulated CD4+ T cells sorted from spleen or lymph node cells, taken before transplant. The clonotype originates from a human donor who was the organ donor for an intestinal transplant. The rearrangement uses TRBV30 and TRBJ1-5; D is undetermined. The CDR3 region has the DNA TGTGCCTGGAGCGAGTACCCCAATCAGCCCCAGCATTTT. As protein: CAWSEYPNQPQHF. Complete variable domain (other parts from reference TRBV30 and TRBJ1-5): SQTIHQWPATLVQPVGSPLSLECTVEGTSNPNLYWYRQAAGRGLQLLFYSVGIGQISSEVPQNLSASRPQDRQFILSSKKLLLSDSGFYLCAWSEYPNQPQHFGDGTRLSIL.